This T cell receptor (beta chain) was retrieved from a study of memory CD4+ T cells and cytomegalovirus serostatus. On the study more broadly: Healthy Belgian adult donors included about nine CMV-positive and some 25 CMV-negative people.

In germline, CDR1 is SGHRS, CDR2 YFSETQ. CDR3 length equals 12 residues. V was trimmed by 5 bases and J by 2 bases, leaving 7 bases between them. In the original analysis: Out-of-frame sequences were removed, leaving a few million distinct TCRbeta sequences. The table came from immunoSEQ multiplex PCR; TCRdb's copy has only in-frame clones and leaves some out. D and trimming were read from the DNA, whereas the V and J calls and clone size are those reported in that table. The sample shows 50,000 to 70,000 clones, about 80% of them seen only once. The sort gate was single viable CD3+CD4+CD8-CD45RO+ cells for memory CD4+ T cells.

The sample consisted of memory CD4+ T cells from blood. The chain recombines TRBV5-1 with TRBJ2-5; TRBD1 might be the D (5 bases). The receptor was derived from an adult in good health and CMV-seropositive. In DNA, the CDR3 is TGCGCCAGCAGGCCAGGGCAAGAGACCCAGTACTTC. Protein product: CASRPGQETQYF.